Described below is a single T cell receptor beta chain sequence and its context. This clonotype was detected only a few times. Which antigen it targets is not known. Per-nucleotide qualities are absent, and no much larger clonotype sits a single base away. Sequencing used an Illumina HiSeq 2500. Quantitative 5'-RACE with molecular barcodes was the method used to prepare the TCR beta libraries. Concerning the study's data processing: Disease-linked TCR variants were identified with a new computational method built on a probabilistic model of VDJ rearrangement. TCRdb handled the public reads itself, with Q25 trimming in fastp and clone calling in MiXCR, and kept productive beta chains. Entries are consolidated by CDR3 protein sequence, retaining the most common genes and DNA. The V and J calls shown here were made by TCRdb, not taken from the authors' results. The table for this sample lists about 450,000 distinct CDR3 sequences; about 24% of them were counted only once. The top ten hold 0.85% to 1% of the sample.

At the junction V is shortened by 0 bases and J by 2 bases, with 6 bases in between. The cysteine opens and the phenylalanine closes a CDR3 of 14 amino acids. Here the CDR3 DNA is all that survives: 42 bases in frame from base 1. The germline V gene specifies MGHRA as CDR1 and YSYEKL as CDR2. The data were obtained in a study of CD8 T cells in ankylosing spondylitis (dated by TCRdb to between 2016 and 2019). Regarding the research as a whole: The study profiled T cell receptor beta repertoires in healthy donors and ankylosing spondylitis patients to find disease-linked TCR variants. The whole study cohort included 108 healthy donors and 20 to 30 ankylosing spondylitis patients. Peripheral blood was sampled, and synovial fluid was additionally collected from ankylosing spondylitis patients. Summary of the overall study and its limitations: A TCR beta motif made up of fewer than 10 highly homologous amino acid variants appeared to be characteristic of blood from ankylosing spondylitis patients. Some motif variants were previously reported in synovial fluid and blood of reactive arthritis patients, suggesting common disease-initiation mechanisms. The disease-linked clones had a CD8+ phenotype and were found at relatively low frequencies in peripheral blood. The disease-linked clones were reported as significantly enriched in matched synovial fluid samples from ankylosing spondylitis patients.

This receptor was identified in a male donor with ankylosing spondylitis. The sequence links TRBV4-1 to TRBJ2-3, with no confidently assigned D gene. Sequences were obtained from blood, either unsorted or a sorted T cell fraction (not recorded which). CDR3 loop: CASSQETSTDTQYF. The DNA sequence follows: TGCGCCAGCAGCCAAGAGACTTCCACAGATACGCAGTATTTT.